The T cell receptor beta chain described here comes from a study of vaccination and CD4 T cells after COVID-19. As to treatment: roughly ten-day PBMC culture with coronavirus spike peptide pools or control peptides (ViraFEST assay). With the Oncomine TCR Beta short-read assay, DNA from cultured CD4+ T cells was sequenced. Extraction of genomic DNA was performed on cultured CD4+ T cells. Each CDR3 protein gets one entry after TCRdb re-called the PCR reads with MiXCR. Of around 12,000 distinct CDR3 sequences listed, roughly 34% are singletons. To note about this clonotype: Its antigen is not identified.

The CDR3 has 14 amino acids. V lost 8 bases and J lost 5; bases outside the gene matches: 6. CDR1 MNHNS and CDR2 SASEGT come from the germline V gene. The source of this sequence is a human donor who received a COVID-19 vaccine. The source was CD4+ T cells from blood, cultured in vitro, collected before SARS-CoV-2 vaccination. J is TRBJ1-2 and V is TRBV6-1; 12 bases match TRBD1. The CDR3 loop reads CASGGQGAFYGYTF. DNA of the CDR3: TGTGCCAGCGGGGGACAGGGGGCGTTTTATGGCTACACCTTC.